What follows are 22 T cell receptor beta chains derived from one specimen sequenced in a study of blood T cells in healthy people across ages. A second PCR, run for about 7 to 11 cycles, used a sample-barcoded 5' primer plus a J-beta primer mix. TCRdb called the 5' RACE reads again in MiXCR, with one record for every CDR3 protein. The repertoire has 1.2 million to 1.5 million distinct CDR3 sequences, approximately 63% of them found once; the top ten carry over 6.5%. Sequencing was performed on blood. Receptors were obtained from a man between 18 and 29 years old in good health.

This clonotype was detected once. This chain joins TRBV15 and TRBJ1-1, with D uncertain. Germline-derived CDR1 and CDR2 are LNHNV and YYDKDF (reference sequence). V was trimmed by 0 bases and J by 3 bases, leaving 11 bases between them. This CDR3 region has 15 residues. CDR3 protein: CATSREPKLDTEAFF. CDR3 sequence (DNA): TGTGCCACCAGCAGAGAGCCGAAATTAGACACTGAAGCTTTCTTT.

This sequence joins TRBV3-1 and TRBJ2-3, with D perhaps TRBD2 (5 bases). From germline, CDR1 is LGHDT and CDR2 YNNKEL (reference sequence). The CDR3 covers 17 residues. V was clipped by 4 bases and J by 0 bases, with 17 bases between them. Here the CDR3 DNA reads TGTGCCAGCAGCCTCCAAGGAGGCAGATCTAGCACAGATACGCAGTATTTT. Translating gives CASSLQGGRSSTDTQYF.

Of note for this clonotype: The junction and the germline gene differ at one end; a read error may be behind it. V and J are TRBV12-3 or TRBV12-4 and TRBJ2-7; D not certain. This CDR3 is built from 13 residues. The CDR3: CAGSRTSTYEQYF. As DNA, the CDR3 is TGTGCCGGCAGCCGGACCTCAACCTACGAGCAGTACTTC.

With respect to this clonotype: A single base separates this from a much larger clone, so it may be a read error. The chain combines TRBV7-9 with TRBJ2-3; D is undetermined. The germline V and J ends were trimmed by 7 bases and 2 bases, with 1 base remaining between them. Per germline, CDR1 SEHNR and CDR2 FQNEAQ (reference sequence). The CDR3 totals 10 residues. CDR3 nucleotide sequence: TGTGCCAGCATCACAGATACGCAGTATTTT. Its translation is CASITDTQYF.

V and J are TRBV6-1 and TRBJ2-3, with D possibly matching TRBD1 (7 bases). V was shortened by 4 bases and J by 2 bases, with 16 bases between the two germline ends. Germline V lookup: CDR1 MNHNS, CDR2 SASEGT. The CDR3 runs to 16 residues. This CDR3 is CASSVAGGRYTDTQYF. Written as DNA, the CDR3 is TGTGCCAGCAGTGTGGCAGGGGGGAGATACACAGATACGCAGTATTTT.

The rearrangement joins TRBV20-1 to TRBJ2-7, with TRBD1 matching 10 bases. The germline V gene encodes CDR1 DFQATT and CDR2 SNEGSKA (reference sequence). V shed 6 bases and J 2 bases; nucleotides not matched to a gene: 10. This CDR3 contains 15 residues. The CDR3 nucleotides read TGCAGTGCAGTTCCCCAAGGACAGGGGGCCTACGAGCAGTACTTC. Protein product: CSAVPQGQGAYEQYF.

This clonotype was counted a few times. The rearrangement links TRBV10-1 to TRBJ2-1; D possibly matches TRBD1 or TRBD2 (5 bases each). The CDR3 is 15 residues long. V was cut by 4 bases and J by 5 bases, with 15 bases left in between. Germline V gene lookup returns CDR1 WNHNN and CDR2 SYGVQD (reference sequence). The CDR3 coding sequence is TGCGCCAGCAGTGTTTTGGGGGTAAAAGACAATGAGCAGTTCTTC. Its protein is CASSVLGVKDNEQFF.

This clonotype was recorded only once. In DNA, the CDR3 is TGCAGTGCTGGCGGACAGGGGGCTGGGCATGAGCAGTTCTTC. It yields the protein CSAGGQGAGHEQFF. This sequence joins TRBV20-1 and TRBJ2-1; 11 bases map to TRBD1. V lost 5 bases and J lost 8; bases outside the gene matches: 8. The CDR3 is 14 amino acids. The germline V gene encodes CDR1 DFQATT and CDR2 SNEGSKA (reference sequence).

This clonotype was found a few times. The genes are TRBV29-1 and TRBJ2-3; D remains ambiguous. V lost 7 bases and J lost 4, with 6 bases in between. This CDR3 has 10 amino acids. Germline V gives CDR1 SQVTM, CDR2 ANQGSEA. The CDR3 nucleotides are TGCAGCGCTGCAGCAGATACGCAGTATTTT. This gives the protein CSAAADTQYF.

The chain has TRBV6-6 and TRBJ2-7, with D possibly called TRBD1 or TRBD2 (5 bases each). The CDR3 runs 13 residues. V gave up 10 bases and J gave up 3 bases, with 16 bases separating them. Germline V lookup: CDR1 MNHNY, CDR2 SVGAGI (reference sequence). CDR3 residues: CATSGANDYEQYF. The CDR3 DNA reads TGTGCCACCTCCGGGGCCAACGACTACGAGCAGTACTTC.

The chain combines TRBV19 with TRBJ2-7, with 10 bases lining up with TRBD1. J gave up 5 bases and V 4 bases, and 8 bases lay outside the gene matches. Germline assignment: CDR1 LNHDA and CDR2 SQIVND (reference sequence). The CDR3 totals 15 residues. CDR3 DNA: TGTGCCAGTAGTACACGACAGGGGGCATTCAACGAGCAGTACTTC. Protein: CASSTRQGAFNEQYF.

CDR3 residues: CASEAGGALWETQYF. In DNA, the CDR3 is TGTGCCAGTGAGGCCGGCGGGGCCTTGTGGGAGACCCAGTACTTC. The J gene is TRBJ2-5, the V gene TRBV6-2 or TRBV6-3; a weak D match, TRBD2 (6 bases). The V end was cut by 9 bases, the J end by 5 bases, with 22 bases between. The CDR3 has 15 residues. Germline CDR1 is MNHEY and CDR2 is SVGEGT.

V gene TRBV20-1 combines with J gene TRBJ1-2, with TRBD1 matching 9 bases. Trimming removed 0 bases from V and 6 bases from J; junction bases left unmatched: 5. The CDR3 totals 14 residues. The V gene's germline CDR1 is DFQATT and CDR2 SNEGSKA (reference sequence). The chain's CDR3 is CSAREAWTGDGYTF. CDR3 nucleotide sequence: TGCAGTGCTAGAGAAGCGTGGACAGGGGATGGCTACACCTTC.

This clonotype has more than one count but fewer than ten. CDR3 region: CASSQLQGSSYEQYF. In DNA form, the CDR3 reads TGTGCCAGCAGTCAACTGCAGGGAAGCTCCTACGAGCAGTACTTC. The chain carries TRBV6-2 or TRBV6-3 and TRBJ2-7; D is possibly TRBD1 (5 bases). CDR3 size: 15 residues. V was clipped by 5 bases and J by 0 bases, with 14 bases between them. Germline CDR1 and CDR2: MNHEY and SVGEGT.

In this sample, this clonotype turned up once. This rearrangement joins TRBV6-2 or TRBV6-3 to TRBJ2-7, with D hard to call. Trimming shortened V by 0 bases and J by 2 bases, and 11 bases separated the two germline ends. The CDR3 extends over 15 amino acids. The germline CDR1 and CDR2 sequences are MNHEY and SVGEGT. DNA of the CDR3: TGTGCCAGCAGTTACTCCTCAAGGACGCCCTACGAGCAGTACTTC. Amino acid sequence: CASSYSSRTPYEQYF.

This chain links TRBV15 with TRBJ1-1; D is possibly TRBD1 (5 bases). The CDR3 is 14 residues long. The germline V and J ends were trimmed by 0 bases and 10 bases, with 15 bases remaining between them. The germline CDR1 and CDR2 sequences are LNHNV and YYDKDF (reference sequence). As DNA, the CDR3 is TGTGCCACCAGCAGAGATCTAGGGGCTGGTGGAGCTTTCTTT. The encoded protein is CATSRDLGAGGAFF.

The chain has TRBV4-2 and TRBJ1-1; D is perhaps TRBD1 (6 bases). V lost 2 bases and J lost 4, with 20 bases in between. Germline V gives CDR1 LGHNA, CDR2 YNFKEQ. The CDR3 has 17 residues. In DNA form, the CDR3 reads TGTGCCAGCAGCCAAACCACAGGGCTGGAGGAGAGCACTGAAGCTTTCTTT. This sequence encodes CASSQTTGLEESTEAFF.

V is TRBV6-2 or TRBV6-3 and J is TRBJ2-6; the D gene could be TRBD1 or TRBD2 (5 bases each). The V gene lost 6 bases and the J gene lost 0 bases, with 18 bases spanning the gap. Per germline, CDR1 MNHEY and CDR2 SVGEGT. CDR3 length: 18 residues. CDR3 sequence: CASRPIGRGVSGANVLTF. The CDR3 bases are TGTGCCAGCAGGCCGATCGGAAGAGGGGTCTCTGGGGCCAACGTCCTGACTTTC.

CDR3 nucleotide sequence: TGTGCCAGCAGCTTAGATCCCTCGCGGGGGCCAGGAAATGAGCAGTTCTTC. It yields the protein CASSLDPSRGPGNEQFF. V and J are TRBV11-2 and TRBJ2-1; a weak D match, TRBD2 (7 bases). This CDR3 contains 17 residues. Germline lookup yields CDR1 SGHAT and CDR2 FQNNGV. V lost 0 bases and J lost 7, with 19 bases in between.

The V and J genes are TRBV7-2 and TRBJ2-3, with 7 positions matching TRBD2. CDR1 is SGHTA and CDR2 is FQGNSA in the germline V gene. The CDR3 sequence is 12 residues long. Unmatched junction bases numbered 4, after V lost 2 bases and J lost 11 bases. The CDR3, as DNA: TGTGCCAGCAGCTTAACCGGGACTAAGCAGTATTTT. Protein: CASSLTGTKQYF.

This clonotype was detected a few times. V and J are TRBV6-2 or TRBV6-3 and TRBJ2-7, with D possibly TRBD2 on 5 matching bases. Germline assignment: CDR1 MNHEY and CDR2 SVGEGT. The CDR3 spans 13 residues. Trimming stripped 4 bases from V and 3 bases from J, with 10 bases between. The CDR3 loop reads CASSWGDYYEQYF. The DNA of the CDR3 is TGTGCCAGCAGTTGGGGAGACTACTACGAGCAGTACTTC.

In this sample, this clonotype turned up a few times. The V and J genes are TRBV29-1 and TRBJ1-2; possible D gene TRBD1, 5 bases. Deletions cut 0 bases from V and 8 bases from J, with 13 bases between. From germline, CDR1 is SQVTM and CDR2 ANQGSEA. This CDR3 is built from 13 residues. The DNA for the CDR3 is TGCAGCGTTGAAGATCGGGTGGGACGCGGCTACACCTTC. This encodes CSVEDRVGRGYTF.